This TCR beta chain derives from a study of blood T cell repertoires in COVID-19. Overall study: Sites across the United States, Italy and Spain contributed samples from acute and convalescent COVID-19.

Using immunoSEQ multiplex PCR, the repertoire was profiled, and TCRdb retains in-frame clones only, with some absent. The data hold roughly 250,000 clones, with over 75% observed a single time. Those who participated ranged in age from about 18 to 89 years and resided in about two dozen US areas. Membership in each cohort depended on participant-reported clinical history. This CDR3 spans 15 amino acids. V was shortened by 7 bases and J by 1 base, with 13 bases between the two germline ends. The germline gives CDR1 SGHTA, CDR2 FQGNSA. Sequencing was carried out using PBMCs or T cells enriched from blood (not recorded which). This sequence originates from a young woman who had recovered from COVID-19. V is TRBV7-2 and J is TRBJ2-2; D not certain. CDR3 region: CASTRKRMNTGELFF. The CDR3 region has the DNA TGTGCCAGCACCCGTAAGAGGATGAACACCGGGGAGCTGTTTTTT.